This entry describes one T cell receptor beta chain. Repertoires were generated with immunoSEQ multiplex PCR, while TCRdb's copy carries only in-frame clones and drops some. The data contain 180,000 or so clones, 88% of them singletons. Germline CDR1 reads MDHEN; CDR2 reads SYDVKM. CDR3 length equals 16 residues. V was trimmed by 4 bases and J by 4 bases, leaving 19 bases between them. The sample comes from a study of T cell responses to AZD1222 COVID-19 vaccine. This clonotype was sampled from an adult who received the AZD1222 COVID-19 vaccine. The specimen was peripheral blood, collected 28 days after the second AZD1222 dose. V is TRBV28 and J is TRBJ1-2; TRBD1 might be the D (5 bases). The CDR3 DNA sequence: TGTGCCAGCAGTTCCTTGGGGGGGGAGAATAGCTATGGCTACACCTTC. Translation: CASSSLGGENSYGYTF.